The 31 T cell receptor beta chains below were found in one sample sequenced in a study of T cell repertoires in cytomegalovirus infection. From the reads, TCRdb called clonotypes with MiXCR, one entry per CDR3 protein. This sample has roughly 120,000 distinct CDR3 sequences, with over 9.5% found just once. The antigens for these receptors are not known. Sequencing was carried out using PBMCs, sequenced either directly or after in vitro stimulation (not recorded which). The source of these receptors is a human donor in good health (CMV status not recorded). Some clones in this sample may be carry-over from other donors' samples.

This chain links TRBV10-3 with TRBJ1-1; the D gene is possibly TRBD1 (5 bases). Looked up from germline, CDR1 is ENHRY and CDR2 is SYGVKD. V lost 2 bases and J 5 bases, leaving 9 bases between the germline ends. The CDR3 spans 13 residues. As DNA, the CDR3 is TGTGCCATCAGTGAGGCCGAGGGGACTGAAGCTTTCTTT. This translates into CAISEAEGTEAFF.

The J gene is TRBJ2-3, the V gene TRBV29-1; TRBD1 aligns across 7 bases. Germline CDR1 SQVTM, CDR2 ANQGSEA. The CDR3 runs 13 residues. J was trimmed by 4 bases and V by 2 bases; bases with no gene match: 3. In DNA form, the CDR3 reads TGCAGCGTTGAAACAGGGGTTTCAGATACGCAGTATTTT. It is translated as CSVETGVSDTQYF.

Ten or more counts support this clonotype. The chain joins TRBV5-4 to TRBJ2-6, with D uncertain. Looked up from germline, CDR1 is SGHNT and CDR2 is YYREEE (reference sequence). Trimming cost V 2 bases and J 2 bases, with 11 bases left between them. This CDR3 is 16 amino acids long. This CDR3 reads CASSFRTRTGANVLTF. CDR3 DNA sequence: TGTGCCAGCAGCTTCCGGACCCGGACTGGGGCCAACGTCCTGACTTTC. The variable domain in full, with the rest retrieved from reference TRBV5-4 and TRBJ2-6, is ETGVTQSPTHLIKTRGQQVTLRCSSQSGHNTVSWYQQALGQGPQFIFQYYREEENGRGNFPPRFSGLQFPNYSSELNVNALELDDSALYLCASSFRTRTGANVLTFGAGSRLTVL.

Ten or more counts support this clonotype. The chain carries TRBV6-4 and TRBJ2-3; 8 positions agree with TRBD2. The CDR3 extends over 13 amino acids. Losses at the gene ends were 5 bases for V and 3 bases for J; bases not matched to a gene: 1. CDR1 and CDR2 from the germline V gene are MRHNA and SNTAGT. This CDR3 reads CASSQRETDTQYF. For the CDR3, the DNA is TGTGCCAGCAGTCAGCGGGAGACAGATACGCAGTATTTT.

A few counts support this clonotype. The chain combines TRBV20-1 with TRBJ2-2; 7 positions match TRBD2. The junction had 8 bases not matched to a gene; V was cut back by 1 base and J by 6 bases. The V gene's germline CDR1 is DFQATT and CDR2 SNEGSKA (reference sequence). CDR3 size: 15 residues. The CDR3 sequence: CSARGGGSLSGELFF. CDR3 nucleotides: TGCAGTGCTAGAGGTGGCGGGAGTCTGTCCGGGGAGCTGTTTTTT.

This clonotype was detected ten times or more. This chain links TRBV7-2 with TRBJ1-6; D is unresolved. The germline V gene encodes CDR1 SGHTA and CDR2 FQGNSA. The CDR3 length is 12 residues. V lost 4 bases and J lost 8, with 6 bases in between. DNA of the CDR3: TGTGCCAGCAGCTCGGAATATTCACCCCTCCACTTT. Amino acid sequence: CASSSEYSPLHF.

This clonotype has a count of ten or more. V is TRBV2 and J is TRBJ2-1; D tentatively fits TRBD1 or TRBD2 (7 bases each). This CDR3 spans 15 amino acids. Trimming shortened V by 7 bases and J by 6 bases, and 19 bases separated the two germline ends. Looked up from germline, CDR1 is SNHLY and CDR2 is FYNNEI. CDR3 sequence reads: CASNKGASGTNEQFF. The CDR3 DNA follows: TGTGCCAGCAACAAGGGGGCTAGCGGAACCAATGAGCAGTTCTTC.

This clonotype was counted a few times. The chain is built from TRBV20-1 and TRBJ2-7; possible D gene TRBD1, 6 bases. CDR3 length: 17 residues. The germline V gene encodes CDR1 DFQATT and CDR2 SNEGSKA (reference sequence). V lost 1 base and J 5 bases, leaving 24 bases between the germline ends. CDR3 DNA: TGCAGTGCTAGAGCCGAAAGGGACACGTGGGCCATGGACGAGCAGTACTTC. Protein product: CSARAERDTWAMDEQYF.

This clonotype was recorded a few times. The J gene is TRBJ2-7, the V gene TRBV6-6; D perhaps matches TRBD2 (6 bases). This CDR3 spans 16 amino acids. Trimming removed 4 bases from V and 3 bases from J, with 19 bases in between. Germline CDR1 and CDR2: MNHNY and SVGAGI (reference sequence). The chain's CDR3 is CASSFWDSPRNYEQYF. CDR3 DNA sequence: TGTGCCAGCAGTTTTTGGGACTCGCCACGTAACTACGAGCAGTACTTC.

DNA of the CDR3: TGTGCCAGCAGCTTAGTGGGCCTAGCGGGAGGCGGTACCTCCTACGAGCAGTACTTC. Protein product: CASSLVGLAGGGTSYEQYF. This chain joins TRBV7-2 and TRBJ2-7; 11 positions match TRBD2. Per germline, CDR1 SGHTA and CDR2 FQGNSA. Trimming removed 1 base from V and 0 bases from J; junction bases left unmatched: 11. CDR3 length: 19 amino acids.

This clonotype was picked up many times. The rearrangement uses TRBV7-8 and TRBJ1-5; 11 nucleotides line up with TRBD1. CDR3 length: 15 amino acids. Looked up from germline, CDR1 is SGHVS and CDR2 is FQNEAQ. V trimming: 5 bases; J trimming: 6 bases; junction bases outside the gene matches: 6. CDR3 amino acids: CASSPDRGPGQPQHF. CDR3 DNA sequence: TGTGCCAGCAGCCCGGACAGGGGGCCAGGTCAGCCCCAGCATTTT.

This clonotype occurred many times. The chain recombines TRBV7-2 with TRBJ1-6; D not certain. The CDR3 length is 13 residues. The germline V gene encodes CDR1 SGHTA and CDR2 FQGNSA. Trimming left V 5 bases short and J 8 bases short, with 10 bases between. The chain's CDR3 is CASSRGRDSPLHF. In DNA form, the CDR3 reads TGTGCCAGCAGCCGTGGGAGGGATTCACCCCTCCACTTT.

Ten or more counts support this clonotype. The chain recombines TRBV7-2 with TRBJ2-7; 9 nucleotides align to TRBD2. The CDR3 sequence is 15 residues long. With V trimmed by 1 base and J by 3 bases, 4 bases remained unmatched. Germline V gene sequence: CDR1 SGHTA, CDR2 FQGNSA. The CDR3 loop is CASSLVAGGNYEQYV. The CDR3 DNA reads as TGTGCCAGCAGCTTAGTGGCGGGAGGGAACTACGAGCAGTACGTC.

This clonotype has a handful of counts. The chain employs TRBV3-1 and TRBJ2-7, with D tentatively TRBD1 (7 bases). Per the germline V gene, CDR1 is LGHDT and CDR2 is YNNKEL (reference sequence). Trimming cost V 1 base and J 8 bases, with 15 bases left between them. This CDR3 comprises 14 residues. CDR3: CASSQAQGSGQQYV. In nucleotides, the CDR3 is TGTGCCAGCAGCCAAGCACAGGGGAGCGGGCAGCAGTACGTC.

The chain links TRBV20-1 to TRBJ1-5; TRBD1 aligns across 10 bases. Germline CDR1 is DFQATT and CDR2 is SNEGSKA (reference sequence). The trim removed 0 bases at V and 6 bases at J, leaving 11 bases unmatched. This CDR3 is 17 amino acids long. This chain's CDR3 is CSARDRGDRGILQPQHF. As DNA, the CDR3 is TGCAGTGCTAGAGATAGGGGGGACAGGGGCATACTTCAGCCCCAGCATTTT.

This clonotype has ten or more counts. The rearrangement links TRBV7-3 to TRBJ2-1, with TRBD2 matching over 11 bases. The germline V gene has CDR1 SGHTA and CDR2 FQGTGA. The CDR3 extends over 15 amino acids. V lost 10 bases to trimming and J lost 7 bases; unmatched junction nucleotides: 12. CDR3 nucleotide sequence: TGTGCCACCTCCCCCGGTGCTAGCGGGAGGAATGAGCAGTTCTTC. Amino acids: CATSPGASGRNEQFF.

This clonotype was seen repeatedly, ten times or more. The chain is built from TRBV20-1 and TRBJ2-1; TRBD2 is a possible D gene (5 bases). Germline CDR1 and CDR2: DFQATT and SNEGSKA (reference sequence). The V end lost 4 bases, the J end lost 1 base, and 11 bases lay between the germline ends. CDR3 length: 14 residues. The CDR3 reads CSAMRTFSYNEQFF. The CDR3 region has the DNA TGCAGTGCTATGCGGACTTTTTCCTACAATGAGCAGTTCTTC.

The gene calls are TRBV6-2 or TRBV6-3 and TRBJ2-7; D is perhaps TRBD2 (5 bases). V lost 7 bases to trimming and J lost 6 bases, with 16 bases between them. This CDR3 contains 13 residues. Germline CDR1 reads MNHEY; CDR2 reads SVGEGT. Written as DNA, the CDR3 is TGTGCCAGCACTAGCCAGCAGCAGAGCGAGCAGTACGTC. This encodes CASTSQQQSEQYV.

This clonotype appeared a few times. The CDR3 DNA is TGCGCCAGCAGCCAAGGGGGTAGCGGGAGATCGTTTGATACGCAGTATTTT. It encodes CASSQGGSGRSFDTQYF. The chain combines TRBV4-3 with TRBJ2-3, with TRBD2 matching over 9 bases. The CDR3 has 17 amino acids. CDR1 and CDR2 from the germline V gene are LGHNA and YSLEER. V lost 1 base to trimming and J lost 6 bases; unmatched junction nucleotides: 11.

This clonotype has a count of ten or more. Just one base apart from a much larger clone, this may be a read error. The CDR3 region is CASSLGANTGELFF. In DNA form, the CDR3 reads TGTGCCAGCAGCTTAGGAGCGAACACCGGGGAGCTGTTTTTT. The chain combines TRBV7-6 with TRBJ2-2; unclear D gene. The V gene's germline CDR1 is SGHVS and CDR2 FNYEAQ. V lost 1 base, J lost 0 bases, and 3 bases lay in between. The CDR3 contains 14 residues.

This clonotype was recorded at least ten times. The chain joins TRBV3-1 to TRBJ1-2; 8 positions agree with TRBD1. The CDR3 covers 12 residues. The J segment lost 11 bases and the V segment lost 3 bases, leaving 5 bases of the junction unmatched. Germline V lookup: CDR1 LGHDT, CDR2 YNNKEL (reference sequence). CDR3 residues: CASSHSDRGYTF. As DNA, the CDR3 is TGTGCCAGCAGCCACTCCGACAGGGGTTACACCTTC. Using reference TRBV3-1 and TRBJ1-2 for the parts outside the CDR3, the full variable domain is DTAVSQTPKYLVTQMGNDKSIKCEQNLGHDTMYWYKQDSKKFLKIMFSYNNKELIINETVPNRFSPKSPDKAHLNLHINSLELGDSAVYFCASSHSDRGYTFGSGTRLTVV.

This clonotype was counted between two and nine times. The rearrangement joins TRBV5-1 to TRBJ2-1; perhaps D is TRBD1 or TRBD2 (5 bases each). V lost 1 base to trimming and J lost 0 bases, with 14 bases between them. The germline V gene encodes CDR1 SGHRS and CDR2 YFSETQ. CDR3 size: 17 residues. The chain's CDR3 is CASSLSGQASSYNEQFF. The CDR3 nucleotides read TGCGCCAGCAGCTTGTCGGGGCAGGCAAGCTCCTACAATGAGCAGTTCTTC.

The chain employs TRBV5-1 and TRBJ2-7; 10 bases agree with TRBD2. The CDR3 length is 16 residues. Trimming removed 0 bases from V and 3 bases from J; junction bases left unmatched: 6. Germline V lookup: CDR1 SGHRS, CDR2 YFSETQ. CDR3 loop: CASSLEASGRGYEQYF. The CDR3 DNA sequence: TGCGCCAGCAGCTTGGAGGCTAGCGGGAGAGGCTACGAGCAGTACTTC.

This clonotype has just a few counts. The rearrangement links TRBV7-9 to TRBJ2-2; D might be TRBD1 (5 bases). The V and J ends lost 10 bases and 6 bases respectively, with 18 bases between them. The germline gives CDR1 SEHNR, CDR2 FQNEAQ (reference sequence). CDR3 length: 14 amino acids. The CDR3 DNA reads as TGTGCCACCCATGGGGCCACGGTCGCCGGGGAGCTGTTTTTT. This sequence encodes CATHGATVAGELFF.

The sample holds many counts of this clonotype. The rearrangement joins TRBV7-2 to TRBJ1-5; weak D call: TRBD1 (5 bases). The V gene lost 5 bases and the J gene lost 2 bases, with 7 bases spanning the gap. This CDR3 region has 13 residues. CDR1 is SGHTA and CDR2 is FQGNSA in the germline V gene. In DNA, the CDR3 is TGTGCCAGCAGCCTACAGGGCAATCAGCCCCAGCATTTT. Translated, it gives CASSLQGNQPQHF.

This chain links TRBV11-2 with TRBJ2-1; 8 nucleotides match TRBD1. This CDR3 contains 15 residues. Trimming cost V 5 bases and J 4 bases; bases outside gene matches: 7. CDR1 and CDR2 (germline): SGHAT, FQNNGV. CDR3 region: CASSRGQGSYNEQFF. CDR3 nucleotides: TGTGCCAGCAGCCGAGGACAGGGATCGTACAATGAGCAGTTCTTC.

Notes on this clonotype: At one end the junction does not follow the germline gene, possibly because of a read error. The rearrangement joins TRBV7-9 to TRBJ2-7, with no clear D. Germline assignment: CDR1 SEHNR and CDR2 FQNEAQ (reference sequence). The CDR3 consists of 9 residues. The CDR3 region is CASSEGHAF. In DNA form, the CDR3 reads TGTGCCAGCAGCGAAGGCCATGCCTTC. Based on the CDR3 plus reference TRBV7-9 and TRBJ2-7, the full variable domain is DTGVSQNPRHKITKRGQNVTFRCDPISEHNRLYWYRQTLGQGPEFLTYFQNEAQLEKSRLLSDRFSAERPKGSFSTLEIQRTEQGDSAMYLCASSEGHAFGPGTRLTVT.

CDR3 nucleotides: TGTGCCAGCAGTCCCGCCCATTTGCTCTATGGCTACACCTTC. Translation: CASSPAHLLYGYTF. V and J are TRBV27 and TRBJ1-2; D unresolved. This CDR3 has 14 residues. Germline lookup yields CDR1 MNHEY and CDR2 SMNVEV (reference sequence). The germline V and J ends were trimmed by 5 bases and 4 bases, with 14 bases remaining between them.

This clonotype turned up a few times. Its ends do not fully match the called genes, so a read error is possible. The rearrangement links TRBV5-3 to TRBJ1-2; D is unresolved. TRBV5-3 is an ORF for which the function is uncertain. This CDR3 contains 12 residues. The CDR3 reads CASSYSFYGYTF. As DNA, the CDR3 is TGTGCCAGCAGCTACTCCTTCTATGGCTACACCTTC.

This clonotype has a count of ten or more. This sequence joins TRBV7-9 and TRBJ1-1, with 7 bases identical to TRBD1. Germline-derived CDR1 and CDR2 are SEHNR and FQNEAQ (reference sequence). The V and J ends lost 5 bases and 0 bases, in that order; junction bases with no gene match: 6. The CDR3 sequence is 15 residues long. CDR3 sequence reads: CASSPQGTLNTEAFF. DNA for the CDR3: TGTGCCAGCAGCCCACAGGGGACACTGAACACTGAAGCTTTCTTT.

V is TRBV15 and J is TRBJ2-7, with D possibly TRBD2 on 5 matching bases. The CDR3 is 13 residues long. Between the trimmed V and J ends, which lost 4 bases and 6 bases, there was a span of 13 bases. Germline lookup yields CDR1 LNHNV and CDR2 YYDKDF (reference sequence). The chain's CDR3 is CATSIQRGFEQYF. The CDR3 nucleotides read TGTGCCACCAGCATACAACGGGGTTTCGAGCAGTACTTC.